These 30 T cell receptor beta chains share one sample of origin, sequenced in a study of blood T cell repertoires in COVID-19. The table came from immunoSEQ multiplex PCR; TCRdb's copy has only in-frame clones and leaves some out. Here the sample spans some 24,000 clones, about 89% being singletons. Sequencing was performed on peripheral blood. The source is a man in his fifties or sixties with active COVID-19.

This clone was detected only once. The rearrangement joins TRBV6-1 to TRBJ2-1; 8 bases line up with TRBD1. CDR3 length equals 17 residues. Germline values: CDR1 MNHNS, CDR2 SASEGT. The V and J ends lost 3 bases and 7 bases, in that order; junction bases with no gene match: 14. DNA of the CDR3: TGTGCCAGCAGTGACCACAAACGGACAGGGATGGGGAATGAGCAGTTCTTC. This translates into CASSDHKRTGMGNEQFF.

The gene calls are TRBV11-1 and TRBJ2-5; 7 bases are a match to TRBD2. This CDR3 has 15 amino acids. J gave up 5 bases and V 5 bases, and 11 bases lay outside the gene matches. Germline CDR1 SGHAT, CDR2 FQDESV (reference sequence). CDR3 amino acids: CASSADWAGDETQYF. The CDR3 DNA follows: TGTGCCAGCAGCGCCGACTGGGCGGGAGATGAGACCCAGTACTTC.

The V gene is TRBV28, the J gene TRBJ1-1; D not resolved. CDR1 and CDR2 from the germline V gene are MDHEN and SYDVKM. V shed 5 bases and J shed 0 bases, with 4 bases lying between them. CDR3 length: 12 residues. The CDR3 DNA is TGTGCCAGCAGTCCCTTGAACACTGAAGCTTTCTTT. This encodes CASSPLNTEAFF. The full variable domain, completed using reference TRBV28 and TRBJ1-1, is DVKVTQSSRYLVKRTGEKVFLECVQDMDHENMFWYRQDPGLGLRLIYFSYDVKMKEKGDIPEGYSVSREKKERFSLILESASTNQTSMYLCASSPLNTEAFFGQGTRLTVV.

The rearrangement uses TRBV4-1 and TRBJ2-5, with D unresolved. CDR3 length: 15 residues. Germline V gene lookup returns CDR1 MGHRA and CDR2 YSYEKL. Trimming pared 1 base from V and 1 base from J, leaving 10 bases between. The CDR3 DNA follows: TGCGCCAGCAGCCAAGGAACTAAGATCCAAGAGACCCAGTACTTC. Translating it yields CASSQGTKIQETQYF.

Written as DNA, the CDR3 is TGTGCCAGCAGCGTAGGAGGGGGCTCAGAGACCCAGTACTTC. Translation: CASSVGGGSETQYF. The chain couples TRBV9 to TRBJ2-5; TRBD1 aligns across 7 bases. The germline gives CDR1 SGDLS, CDR2 YYNGEE. V lost 0 bases and J lost 4; bases outside the gene matches: 3. This CDR3 comprises 14 residues.

This clone was detected only once. CDR3 sequence: CASSERSSYNEQFF. CDR3 nucleotides: TGTGCCAGCAGTGAGCGGAGCTCCTACAATGAGCAGTTCTTC. The chain carries TRBV6-1 and TRBJ2-1; D unresolved. Germline V gives CDR1 MNHNS, CDR2 SASEGT. The CDR3 loop spans 14 amino acids. The germline V and J ends were trimmed by 3 bases and 0 bases, with 6 bases remaining between them.

The chain employs TRBV3-1 (or the pseudogene TRBV3-2) and TRBJ2-7; TRBD2 might be the D (6 bases). The ends were cut back, 3 bases at V and 4 bases at J, with 13 bases in the middle. The CDR3 is made up of 14 amino acids. Germline CDR1 LGHDT, CDR2 YNNKEL (reference sequence). The CDR3 sequence is CASSQGLNPYEQYF. In nucleotides, the CDR3 is TGTGCCAGCAGCCAGGGACTCAATCCTTACGAGCAGTACTTC.

The V and J genes are TRBV12-3 or TRBV12-4 and TRBJ1-1; maybe TRBD1 (5 bases). With 3 bases removed from V and 4 bases from J, the gap between germline ends came to 9 bases. CDR3 length: 13 amino acids. CDR3 sequence reads: CASSFRQSTEAFF. The DNA for the CDR3 is TGTGCCAGCAGTTTTCGACAGAGCACTGAAGCTTTCTTT.

The CDR3 sequence is CASSRGGTEAFF. Written as DNA, the CDR3 is TGTGCCAGCAGCCGCGGGGGCACTGAAGCTTTCTTT. V is TRBV3-1 (or the pseudogene TRBV3-2) and J is TRBJ1-1, with D tentatively TRBD1 (5 bases). This CDR3 has 12 amino acids. The V gene's germline CDR1 is LGHDT and CDR2 YNNKEL (reference sequence). Trimming shortened V by 4 bases and J by 4 bases, and 7 bases separated the two germline ends.

The chain carries TRBV4-1 and TRBJ2-5; D is possibly TRBD1 (5 bases). The germline gives CDR1 MGHRA, CDR2 YSYEKL. The CDR3 length is 14 residues. With 0 bases removed from V and 5 bases from J, the gap between germline ends came to 10 bases. In DNA, the CDR3 is TGCGCCAGCAGCCAAGATGCAGGGTGGGAGACCCAGTACTTC. Translating gives CASSQDAGWETQYF.

The CDR3 DNA is TGTGCCAGCAGCCGAGGGACTAGCGGGAGGTCCTCCTACGAGCAGTACTTC. Protein: CASSRGTSGRSSYEQYF. The chain couples TRBV11-2 to TRBJ2-7, with 15 bases fitting TRBD2. V shed 5 bases, J shed 0 bases, and the junction held 5 bases outside the gene matches. The CDR3 spans 17 residues. Per the germline V gene, CDR1 is SGHAT and CDR2 is FQNNGV.

The chain couples TRBV18 to TRBJ2-3; possible D gene TRBD1, 5 bases. In germline, CDR1 is KGHSH, CDR2 LQKENI. This CDR3 has 10 amino acids. Trimming left V 10 bases short and J 6 bases short, with 8 bases between. DNA of the CDR3: TGTGCCACCCAGGGCGATACGCAGTATTTT. Translating it yields CATQGDTQYF.

This CDR3 is CASSVGQLAKNIQYF. CDR3 DNA: TGTGCCAGCAGCGTGGGACAGCTAGCCAAAAACATTCAGTACTTC. The chain recombines TRBV5-6 with TRBJ2-4; TRBD1 agrees at 7 bases. The CDR3 is made up of 15 amino acids. The V gene's germline CDR1 is SGHDT and CDR2 YYEEEE. Trimming at V came to 4 bases and at J to 0 bases, leaving 4 bases not matched to a gene.

This clone was recorded a few times. This rearrangement joins TRBV5-7 to TRBJ2-1; TRBD1 is a possible D gene (5 bases). TRBV5-7 is labeled an ORF, and its function is uncertain. There are 18 residues in the CDR3. The V end was cut by 0 bases, the J end by 2 bases, with 18 bases between. The CDR3, as DNA: TGTGCCAGCAGCTTGGCTTTCCCAGCAGGGTCCCCCTACAATGAGCAGTTCTTC. This encodes CASSLAFPAGSPYNEQFF.

The V and J genes are TRBV3-1 (or the pseudogene TRBV3-2) and TRBJ1-2; D is possibly TRBD1 (6 bases). Germline V gene data show CDR1 as LGHDT and CDR2 as YNNKEL (reference sequence). Between the trimmed V and J ends, which lost 1 base and 3 bases, there was a span of 12 bases. The CDR3 runs to 15 residues. The CDR3 reads CASSQGHRVDYGYTF. CDR3 coding DNA: TGTGCCAGCAGCCAAGGGCACAGGGTCGACTATGGCTACACCTTC.

This chain joins TRBV3-1 (or the pseudogene TRBV3-2) and TRBJ2-7, with a tentative D call TRBD1 (5 bases). CDR3 length equals 13 residues. From germline, CDR1 is LGHDT and CDR2 YNNKEL (reference sequence). Trimming shortened V by 4 bases and J by 4 bases, and 11 bases separated the two germline ends. CDR3: CASSRYRQYEQYF. The DNA for the CDR3 is TGTGCCAGCAGCCGATACCGACAGTACGAGCAGTACTTC.

J is TRBJ2-5 and V is TRBV5-1; 13 bases are shared with TRBD2. Germline CDR1 is SGHRS and CDR2 is YFSETQ. The CDR3 has 16 residues. Trimming cost V 1 base and J 5 bases; bases outside gene matches: 5. The CDR3 loop is CASSLTSGGAGETQYF. In DNA form, the CDR3 reads TGCGCCAGCAGCTTGACTAGCGGGGGGGCCGGGGAGACCCAGTACTTC.

The chain carries TRBV7-9 and TRBJ2-3, with 8 bases fitting TRBD1. V lost 4 bases to trimming and J lost 2 bases; unmatched junction nucleotides: 8. In germline, CDR1 is SEHNR, CDR2 FQNEAQ (reference sequence). The CDR3 has 16 residues. This CDR3 is CASSSQTGAYTDTQYF. CDR3 sequence (DNA): TGTGCCAGCAGCTCCCAGACAGGGGCATACACAGATACGCAGTATTTT.

This rearrangement joins TRBV28 to TRBJ1-2, with 7 positions matching TRBD1. CDR3 length equals 13 residues. CDR1 and CDR2 from the germline V gene are MDHEN and SYDVKM. V shed 3 bases, J shed 13 bases, and the junction held 11 bases outside the gene matches. CDR3 in amino acids: CASSLGQRFGGTF. In DNA form, the CDR3 reads TGTGCCAGCAGTTTGGGACAGCGGTTCGGTGGCACCTTC.

The chain is built from TRBV13 and TRBJ2-2; 7 bases align to TRBD1. The junction had 2 bases not matched to a gene; V was cut back by 3 bases and J by 7 bases. The CDR3 runs to 13 residues. Germline V gene data show CDR1 as PRHDT and CDR2 as FYEKMQ (reference sequence). CDR3 DNA: TGTGCCAGCAGCTTGACAGGGAACGGGGAGCTGTTTTTT. This gives the protein CASSLTGNGELFF.

The chain uses TRBV6-6 and TRBJ2-2, with 12 bases that match TRBD2. V lost 5 bases and J lost 6; bases outside the gene matches: 4. CDR1 and CDR2 from the germline V gene are MNHNY and SVGAGI (reference sequence). This CDR3 is 15 amino acids long. The CDR3 nucleotides read TGTGCCAGCAGTGCACTAGCGGGGGGACCCGGGGAGCTGTTTTTT. It codes for CASSALAGGPGELFF.

CDR3 sequence: CAISEGVRTGANQPQHF. The CDR3 DNA follows: TGTGCCATCAGTGAAGGAGTCCGGACAGGGGCGAATCAGCCCCAGCATTTT. The V and J genes are TRBV10-3 and TRBJ1-5; 9 positions agree with TRBD1. Germline V gene lookup returns CDR1 ENHRY and CDR2 SYGVKD. The V and J ends lost 3 bases and 4 bases, in that order; junction bases with no gene match: 10. The CDR3 covers 17 residues.

The rearrangement joins TRBV28 to TRBJ1-5; D possibly corresponds to TRBD1 (5 bases). V dropped 5 bases and J dropped 6 bases, with 11 bases sitting between them. The CDR3 contains 13 residues. The germline gives CDR1 MDHEN, CDR2 SYDVKM. The CDR3 spells CASSTPGGQPQHF. DNA for the CDR3: TGTGCCAGCAGTACCCCGGGGGGTCAGCCCCAGCATTTT.

This chain connects TRBV25-1 to TRBJ2-3; D unresolved. This CDR3 is built from 13 residues. The germline V gene has CDR1 MGHDK and CDR2 SYGVNS. V lost 6 bases and J 4 bases, leaving 11 bases between the germline ends. This CDR3 is CASRVKGADTQYF. The DNA of the CDR3 is TGTGCCAGCAGGGTGAAAGGAGCAGATACGCAGTATTTT.

The V and J genes are TRBV7-9 and TRBJ2-1, with 12 bases aligning to TRBD2. Germline trimming cut 0 bases from V and 8 bases from J; bases unmatched to any gene: 11. Per the germline V gene, CDR1 is SEHNR and CDR2 is FQNEAQ (reference sequence). CDR3 length equals 18 residues. The CDR3 is CASSLAWTSGTSGDEQFF. The CDR3 DNA follows: TGTGCCAGCAGCTTAGCGTGGACTAGCGGGACGAGCGGGGATGAGCAGTTCTTC.

The chain links TRBV7-3 to TRBJ2-7, with a possible D match to TRBD1 (6 bases). V dropped 2 bases and J dropped 0 bases, with 11 bases sitting between them. CDR3 length: 15 amino acids. CDR1 and CDR2 (germline): SGHTA, FQGTGA. The CDR3 here is CASSLGTSSSYEQYF. The CDR3 region has the DNA TGTGCCAGCAGCTTAGGGACATCGAGCTCCTACGAGCAGTACTTC. Full variable domain (missing parts from reference TRBV7-3 and TRBJ2-7): GAGVSQTPSNKVTEKGKYVELRCDPISGHTALYWYRQSLGQGPEFLIYFQGTGAADDSGLPNDRFFAVRPEGSVSTLKIQRTERGDSAVYLCASSLGTSSSYEQYFGPGTRLTVT.

The chain links TRBV3-1 (or the pseudogene TRBV3-2) to TRBJ2-2; no reliable D call. The CDR3 loop spans 13 amino acids. In germline, CDR1 is LGHDT, CDR2 YNNKEL (reference sequence). The V end was cut by 1 base, the J end by 7 bases, with 7 bases between. The CDR3 region is CASSQGARGELFF. The CDR3 coding sequence is TGTGCCAGCAGCCAAGGGGCCCGCGGGGAGCTGTTTTTT.

The rearrangement uses TRBV3-1 (or the pseudogene TRBV3-2) and TRBJ2-2, with TRBD1 identical over 7 bases. The CDR3 runs to 14 residues. Germline V gene data show CDR1 as LGHDT and CDR2 as YNNKEL (reference sequence). V was pared by 3 bases and J by 7 bases, with 5 bases of the junction left unmatched. CDR3 nucleotide sequence: TGTGCCAGCAGCCAGACCAGGGGGATCGGGGAGCTGTTTTTT. Protein sequence: CASSQTRGIGELFF.

V usage is TRBV5-1 and J usage is TRBJ2-5; D perhaps matches TRBD2 (6 bases). The V gene lost 0 bases and the J gene lost 5 bases, with 17 bases spanning the gap. Germline V gene lookup returns CDR1 SGHRS and CDR2 YFSETQ. This CDR3 has 16 residues. CDR3 residues: CASSLARVRGLETQYF. The CDR3 DNA is TGCGCCAGCAGCTTGGCCAGGGTGCGGGGATTGGAGACCCAGTACTTC.

The chain carries TRBV19 and TRBJ1-2; D is perhaps TRBD1 (5 bases). V was trimmed by 9 bases and J by 4 bases, leaving 18 bases between them. The germline CDR1 and CDR2 sequences are LNHDA and SQIVND (reference sequence). There are 14 residues in the CDR3. The CDR3 nucleotides are TGTGCCAGCCTTGGGGCAGGGCGCATCTATGGCTACACCTTC. Amino acid sequence: CASLGAGRIYGYTF.